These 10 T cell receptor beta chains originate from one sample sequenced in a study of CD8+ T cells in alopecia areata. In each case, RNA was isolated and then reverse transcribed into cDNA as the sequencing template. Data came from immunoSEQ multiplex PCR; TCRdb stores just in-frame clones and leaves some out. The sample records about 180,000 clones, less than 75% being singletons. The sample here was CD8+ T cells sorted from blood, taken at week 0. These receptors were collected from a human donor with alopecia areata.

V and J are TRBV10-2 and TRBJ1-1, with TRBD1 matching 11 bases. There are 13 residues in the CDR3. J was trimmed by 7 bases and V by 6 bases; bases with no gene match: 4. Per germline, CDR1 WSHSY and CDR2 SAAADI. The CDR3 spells CASRRDRGNEAFF. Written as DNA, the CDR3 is TGCGCCAGCAGAAGGGACAGGGGGAATGAAGCTTTCTTT.

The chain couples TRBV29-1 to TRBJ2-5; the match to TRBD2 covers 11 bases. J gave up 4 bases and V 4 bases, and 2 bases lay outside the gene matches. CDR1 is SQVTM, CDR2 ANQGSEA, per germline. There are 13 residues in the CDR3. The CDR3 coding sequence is TGCAGCGTTGCCCTAGCGGGGGGAGAGACCCAGTACTTC. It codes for CSVALAGGETQYF.

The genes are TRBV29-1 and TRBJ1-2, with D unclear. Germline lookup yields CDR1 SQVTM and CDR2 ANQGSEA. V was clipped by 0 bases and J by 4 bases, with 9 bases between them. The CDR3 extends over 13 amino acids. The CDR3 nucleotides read TGCAGCGTTGAAGATCCGAGAGGCTATGGCTACACCTTC. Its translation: CSVEDPRGYGYTF.

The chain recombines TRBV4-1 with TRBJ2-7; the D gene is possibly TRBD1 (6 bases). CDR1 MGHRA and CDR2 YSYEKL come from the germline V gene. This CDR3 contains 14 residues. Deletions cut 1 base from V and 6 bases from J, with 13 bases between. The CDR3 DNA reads TGCGCCAGCAGCCAAGCGGGGCAGGGGAGCGAGCAGTACTTC. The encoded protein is CASSQAGQGSEQYF.

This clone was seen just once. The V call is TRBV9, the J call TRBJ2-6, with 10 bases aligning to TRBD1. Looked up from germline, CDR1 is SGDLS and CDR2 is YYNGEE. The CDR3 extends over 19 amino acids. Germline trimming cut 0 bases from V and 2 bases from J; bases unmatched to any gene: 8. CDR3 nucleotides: TGTGCCAGCAGCGTAGCTGGGTGGACAGGGGGTCCTGGGGCCAACGTCCTGACTTTC. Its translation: CASSVAGWTGGPGANVLTF.

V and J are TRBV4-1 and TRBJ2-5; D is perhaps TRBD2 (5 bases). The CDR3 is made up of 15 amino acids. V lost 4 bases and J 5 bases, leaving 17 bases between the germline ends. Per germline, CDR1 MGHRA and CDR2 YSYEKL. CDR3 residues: CASSPLGPRGETQYF. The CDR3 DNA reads TGCGCCAGCAGCCCATTAGGACCTCGGGGTGAGACCCAGTACTTC.

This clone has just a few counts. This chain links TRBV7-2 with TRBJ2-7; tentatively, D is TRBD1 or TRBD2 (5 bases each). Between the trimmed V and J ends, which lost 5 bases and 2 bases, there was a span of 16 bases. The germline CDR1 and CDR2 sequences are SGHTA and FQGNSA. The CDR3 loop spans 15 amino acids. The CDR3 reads CASSPRGITAYEQYF. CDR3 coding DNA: TGTGCCAGCAGCCCGAGGGGCATTACCGCCTACGAGCAGTACTTC.

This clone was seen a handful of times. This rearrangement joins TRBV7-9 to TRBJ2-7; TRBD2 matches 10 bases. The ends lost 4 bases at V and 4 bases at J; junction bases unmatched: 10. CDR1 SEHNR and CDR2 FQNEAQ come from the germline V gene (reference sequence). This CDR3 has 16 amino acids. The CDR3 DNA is TGTGCCAGCAGCTCAGATTCTAGCGGGGGTTGGTACGAGCAGTACTTC. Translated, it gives CASSSDSSGGWYEQYF. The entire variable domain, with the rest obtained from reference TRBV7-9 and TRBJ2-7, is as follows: DTGVSQNPRHKITKRGQNVTFRCDPISEHNRLYWYRQTLGQGPEFLTYFQNEAQLEKSRLLSDRFSAERPKGSFSTLEIQRTEQGDSAMYLCASSSDSSGGWYEQYFGPGTRLTVT.

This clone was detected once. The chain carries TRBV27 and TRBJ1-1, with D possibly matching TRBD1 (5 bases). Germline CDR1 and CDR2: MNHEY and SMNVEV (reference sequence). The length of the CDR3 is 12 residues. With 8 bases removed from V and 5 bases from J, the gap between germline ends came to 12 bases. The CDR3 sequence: CASSPGATEAFF. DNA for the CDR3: TGTGCCAGCTCCCCCGGGGCGACTGAAGCTTTCTTT.

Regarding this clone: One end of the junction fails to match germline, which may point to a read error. CDR3 nucleotides: TGTGCCTATTTGGACTATTACCAGGAGACCCAGTACTTC. Translating gives CAYLDYYQETQYF. V usage is TRBV30 and J usage is TRBJ2-5; tentatively, D is TRBD2 (6 bases). Germline loops: CDR1 GTSNPN, CDR2 SVGIG (reference sequence). This CDR3 has 13 residues.